This TCR beta chain came from a study of blood T cell repertoires in COVID-19. The repertoire was sequenced with immunoSEQ multiplex PCR; TCRdb's copy has only in-frame clones and lacks some. The data hold roughly 330,000 clones, with roughly 86% observed a single time. The sample taken for sequencing was PBMCs or T cells enriched from blood (not recorded which). The origin of this receptor is a woman aged 25 to 39 who had recovered from COVID-19.

CDR3 nucleotide sequence: TGTGCCAGCAGCGAGACAGGGCCCCTCTCTGGAAACACCATATATTTT. It yields the protein CASSETGPLSGNTIYF. This sequence joins TRBV9 and TRBJ1-3; 7 bases map to TRBD1. V lost 3 bases, J lost 0 bases, and 6 bases stayed unmatched. The CDR3 has 16 residues. CDR1 SGDLS and CDR2 YYNGEE come from the germline V gene.